This TCR beta chain comes out of a study of regulatory T cells in long-lasting Graves disease. Study information: Persistence in Graves' disease denoted antithyroid drug use beyond 5 years alongside positive TSH receptor antibodies. General study findings and limits: Persistent disease preferred TRBV28, TRBJ1-2 and TRBJ2-5; new disease, TRBV20-1 and TRBJ2-1.

This CDR3 spans 11 amino acids. Trimming took off 8 bases at V and 5 bases at J, with 9 bases between the two ends. Germline-derived CDR1 and CDR2 are LGHDT and YNNKEL (reference sequence). Noted time point: persistent/refractory GD, antithyroid drugs over 5 years with positive TRAb. RNA extracted from PBMCs served as the sequencing template. Libraries of TCR beta came from iRepertoire HTBI primers plus Arm-PCR of CDR3 regions. As handled by the study authors: Gene usage covered 55 to 70 TRBV and more than twelve TRBJ segments. TCRdb independently ran MiXCR on the multiplex PCR reads; one entry per CDR3 protein. These V and J calls are TCRdb output, not the study's own analysis. The sample includes under 450,000 distinct CDR3 sequences, 23% of them seen just once. The sample holds a few counts of this clonotype. Its antigen remains unidentified.

This specimen consisted of peripheral blood mononuclear cells (PBMCs), obtained when the disease was refractory, from a patient treated with antithyroid drugs. The receptor was isolated from a middle-aged woman with Graves disease. The genes are TRBV3-1 and TRBJ2-5; the D is unclear. CDR3 in amino acids: CASPPYETQYF. CDR3 nucleotide sequence: TGTGCCAGCCCCCCGTATGAGACCCAGTACTTC.